Below, 13 T cell receptor beta chains from the same sample are listed, as sequenced in a study of low-dose radiotherapy and immunotherapy resistance in tumors. The sample's time point: before trial treatment. Alpha and beta chains were covered, as first-strand cDNA relied on TRAV- and TRBV-specific primers. An approximately 19-cycle PCR with a constant-region primer and V-primer adapter amplified TCRs. TCRdb recomputed calls from the reads with MiXCR, one row per CDR3 protein. The data show about 60,000 distinct CDR3 sequences, approximately 26% seen once. The input for sequencing was PBMCs, taken before treatment. These receptors were taken from a male donor with prostate cancer.

This clonotype showed up many times. The chain couples TRBV3-1 to TRBJ1-5; D is unresolved. Trimming stripped 4 bases from V and 0 bases from J, with 7 bases between. This CDR3 has 14 residues. Per the germline V gene, CDR1 is LGHDT and CDR2 is YNNKEL (reference sequence). The CDR3 is CASSPDNSNQPQHF. CDR3 DNA sequence: TGTGCCAGCAGCCCCGACAATAGCAATCAGCCCCAGCATTTT.

This clonotype was recorded many times. The CDR3 loop reads CSVFEGLSGNTIYF. DNA of the CDR3: TGCAGCGTTTTCGAGGGTCTCTCTGGAAACACCATATATTTT. V is TRBV29-1 and J is TRBJ1-3; D unclear. There are 14 residues in the CDR3. Germline V CDR1 and CDR2: SQVTM, ANQGSEA. Trimming pared 5 bases from V and 0 bases from J, leaving 11 bases between.

This clonotype was found many times. The chain recombines TRBV7-3 with TRBJ2-3, with D tentatively TRBD1 (6 bases). Germline V gene data show CDR1 as SGHTA and CDR2 as FQGTGA. This CDR3 region has 13 residues. The ends were cut back, 1 base at V and 8 bases at J, with 10 bases in the middle. CDR3 nucleotides: TGTGCCAGCAGCTTAAACCTAGGGGGTACGCAGTATTTT. Translation gives CASSLNLGGTQYF.

Worth noting for this clonotype: A single base is all that separates this from a far larger clone, so a read error is likely. The conserved phenylalanine or tryptophan is not found at the CDR3 terminus, so this likely reflects a read error. The chain recombines TRBV27 with TRBJ1-1; D not resolved. V lost 1 base to trimming and J lost 3 bases, with 0 bases between them. The germline V gene has CDR1 MNHEY and CDR2 SMNVEV (reference sequence). The CDR3 is 11 residues long. The CDR3 region is CASSLYTEAFS. CDR3 coding DNA: TGTGCCAGCAGTTTATACACTGAAGCTTTCTCT.

This clonotype was found many times. The chain couples TRBV2 to TRBJ1-6, with TRBD1 matching 9 bases. V lost 6 bases to trimming and J lost 7 bases; unmatched junction nucleotides: 4. The length of the CDR3 is 14 residues. The germline gives CDR1 SNHLY, CDR2 FYNNEI. The CDR3 coding sequence is TGTGCCAGCAGCAGGACAGGGGTAAATTCACCCCTCCACTTT. This sequence encodes CASSRTGVNSPLHF.

There are many counts of this clonotype. The J gene is TRBJ2-3, the V gene TRBV4-2; a possible D gene is TRBD2 (7 bases). This CDR3 has 15 amino acids. Germline-derived CDR1 and CDR2 are LGHNA and YNFKEQ. The ends were cut back, 0 bases at V and 4 bases at J, with 11 bases in the middle. The CDR3, as DNA: TGTGCCAGCAGCCAAGAGGCGGGGGCGGCAGATACGCAGTATTTT. Translation gives CASSQEAGAADTQYF.

This chain joins TRBV7-2 and TRBJ2-3, with D perhaps matching TRBD2 (6 bases). Per germline, CDR1 SGHTA and CDR2 FQGNSA. This CDR3 is built from 15 residues. With 1 base removed from V and 6 bases from J, the gap between germline ends came to 14 bases. The CDR3 bases are TGTGCCAGCAGCTTAGTAGTGACTAGTGGGGATACGCAGTATTTT. Residues: CASSLVVTSGDTQYF. The variable domain in full, completed from reference TRBV7-2 and TRBJ2-3, reads GAGVSQSPSNKVTEKGKDVELRCDPISGHTALYWYRQSLGQGLEFLIYFQGNSAPDKSGLPSDRFSAERTGGSVSTLTIQRTQQEDSAVYLCASSLVVTSGDTQYFGPGTRLTVL.

This clonotype is classed as medium-sized (0.01 to 0.1%). The rearrangement links TRBV11-2 to TRBJ2-7; D is ambiguous. Germline V gives CDR1 SGHAT, CDR2 FQNNGV. Trimming left V 5 bases short and J 2 bases short, with 7 bases between. The CDR3 extends over 12 amino acids. The chain's CDR3 is CASSPTTYEQYF. The CDR3 DNA is TGTGCCAGCAGCCCAACCACCTACGAGCAGTACTTC.

This clonotype was seen more than once but under ten times. V and J are TRBV6-2 or TRBV6-3 and TRBJ1-5; TRBD1 is a possible D gene (5 bases). CDR1 and CDR2 (germline): MNHEY, SVGEGT. V dropped 2 bases and J dropped 9 bases, with 17 bases sitting between them. The CDR3 has 15 residues. CDR3 protein: CASSYQPGGERPQHF. The CDR3 DNA follows: TGTGCCAGCAGTTACCAACCGGGGGGTGAACGGCCCCAGCATTTT.

There are many counts of this clonotype. The J gene is TRBJ2-1, the V gene TRBV27; 11 bases fit TRBD2. In germline, CDR1 is MNHEY, CDR2 SMNVEV (reference sequence). This CDR3 is built from 15 residues. V was pared by 6 bases and J by 2 bases, with 3 bases of the junction left unmatched. The CDR3 DNA sequence: TGTGCCAGCAGCCGACTAGCGGGGACCTACAATGAGCAGTTCTTC. Protein sequence: CASSRLAGTYNEQFF.

This clonotype was observed many times. J is TRBJ1-1 and V is TRBV7-9; weak D call: TRBD1 (5 bases). CDR1 is SEHNR, CDR2 FQNEAQ, per germline (reference sequence). The CDR3 sequence is 15 residues long. Trimming shortened V by 7 bases and J by 3 bases, and 18 bases separated the two germline ends. CDR3 sequence reads: CASNSWGTADTEAFF. The CDR3 DNA reads TGTGCCAGCAACTCGTGGGGGACGGCGGACACTGAAGCTTTCTTT. The whole variable domain, filled in from reference TRBV7-9 and TRBJ1-1, reads DTGVSQNPRHKITKRGQNVTFRCDPISEHNRLYWYRQTLGQGPEFLTYFQNEAQLEKSRLLSDRFSAERPKGSFSTLEIQRTEQGDSAMYLCASNSWGTADTEAFFGQGTRLTVV.

Many counts were recorded for this clonotype. The chain joins TRBV30 to TRBJ1-4; 10 bases align to TRBD1. This CDR3 spans 14 amino acids. Germline values: CDR1 GTSNPN, CDR2 SVGIG (reference sequence). CDR3 nucleotides: TGTGCATCGGATCTAGGGACAGGGGACGAAAAACTGTTTTTT. Its protein is CASDLGTGDEKLFF. Looking up the rest from reference TRBV30 and TRBJ1-4 gives the full variable domain: SQTIHQWPATLVQPVGSPLSLECTVEGTSNPNLYWYRQAAGRGLQLLFYSVGIGQISSEVPQNLSASRPQDRQFILSSKKLLLSDSGFYLCASDLGTGDEKLFFGSGTQLSVL.

The chain carries TRBV27 and TRBJ2-7; D might be TRBD1 (6 bases). Trimming removed 2 bases from V and 1 base from J, with 12 bases in between. The CDR3 length is 15 residues. Germline values: CDR1 MNHEY, CDR2 SMNVEV (reference sequence). CDR3 coding DNA: TGTGCCAGCAGTTTAATGGGGGCAGGGTCCTACGAGCAGTACTTC. Amino acids: CASSLMGAGSYEQYF.